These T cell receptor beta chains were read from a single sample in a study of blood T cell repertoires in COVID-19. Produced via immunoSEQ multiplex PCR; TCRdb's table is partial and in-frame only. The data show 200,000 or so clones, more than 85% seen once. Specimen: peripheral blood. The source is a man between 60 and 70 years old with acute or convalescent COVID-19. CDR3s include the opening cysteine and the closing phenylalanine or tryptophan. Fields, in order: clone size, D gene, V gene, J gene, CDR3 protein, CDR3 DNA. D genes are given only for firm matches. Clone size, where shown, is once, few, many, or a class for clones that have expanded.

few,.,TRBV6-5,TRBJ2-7,CASSYGGASYEQYF,TGTGCCAGCAGTTACGGGGGGGCCTCCTACGAGCAGTACTTC
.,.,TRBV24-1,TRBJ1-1,CATSEEIRGAIQRSTEAFF,TGTGCCACCAGTGAGGAAATCAGGGGCGCGATCCAGAGAAGTACTGAAGCTTTCTTT
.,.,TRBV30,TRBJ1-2,CAWSGGAGGPDSQTNYGYTF,TGTGCCTGGAGTGGTGGTGCGGGGGGCCCCGACTCACAGACTAACTATGGCTACACCTTC
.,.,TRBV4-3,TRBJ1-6,CASSQETAGRVSPLHF,TGCGCCAGCAGCCAAGAGACCGCGGGGCGAGTTTCACCCCTCCACTTT
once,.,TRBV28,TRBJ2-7,CASSFPGTAYEQYF,TGTGCCAGCAGTTTTCCTGGTACGGCCTACGAGCAGTACTTC
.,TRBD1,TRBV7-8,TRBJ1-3,CASSLGAGGGNTIYF,TGTGCCAGCAGCTTAGGGGCAGGGGGTGGAAACACCATATATTTT
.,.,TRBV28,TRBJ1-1,CASSPTGYGNTEAFF,TGTGCCAGCAGTCCAACAGGGTACGGGAACACTGAAGCTTTCTTT
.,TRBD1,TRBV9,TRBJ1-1,CASSVLQGSNTEAFF,TGTGCCAGCAGCGTATTACAGGGGTCGAACACTGAAGCTTTCTTT
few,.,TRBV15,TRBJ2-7,CATSLEPGQHYEQYF,TGTGCCACCAGCCTCGAGCCCGGACAACACTACGAGCAGTACTTC
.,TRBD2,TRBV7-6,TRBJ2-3,CASSANGAGAQYTQYF,TGTGCCAGCAGCGCGAACGGAGCGGGGGCCCAGTATACGCAGTATTTT
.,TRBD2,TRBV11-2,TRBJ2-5,CASDNGIAGFPETQYF,TGTGCCAGCGATAACGGGATAGCGGGGTTTCCAGAGACCCAGTACTTC
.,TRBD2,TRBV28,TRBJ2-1,CASSFPTRTSGGSSWYNEQFF,TGTGCCAGCAGTTTCCCTACCCGGACTAGCGGGGGGAGCAGTTGGTACAATGAGCAGTTCTTC
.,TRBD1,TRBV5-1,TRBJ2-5,CASSSGTGGTQYF,TGCGCCAGCAGCTCCGGGACAGGGGGGACCCAGTACTTC
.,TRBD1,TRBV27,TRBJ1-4,CASSRDRINEKLFF,TGTGCCAGCAGCCGGGACAGGATTAATGAAAAACTGTTTTTT
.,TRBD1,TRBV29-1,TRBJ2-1,CSVGAGTAYNEQFF,TGCAGCGTTGGGGCCGGGACAGCGTACAATGAGCAGTTCTTC
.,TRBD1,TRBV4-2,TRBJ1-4,CASSESGTGGEKLFF,TGTGCCAGCAGCGAGTCCGGGACAGGGGGTGAAAAACTGTTTTTT
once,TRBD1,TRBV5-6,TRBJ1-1,CASSLGGQGRANTEAFF,TGTGCCAGCAGCTTGGGAGGACAGGGGCGGGCTAACACTGAAGCTTTCTTT
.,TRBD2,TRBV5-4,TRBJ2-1,CASSLRRGVGDEQFF,TGTGCCAGCAGCTTGCGGCGGGGGGTTGGCGATGAGCAGTTCTTC